What follows are 4 T cell receptor beta chains derived from one specimen sequenced in a study of long-term antiretroviral therapy in people with HIV. Survey level was the resolution at which the v3.0 immunoSEQ assay ran. Libraries were prepared by immunoSEQ multiplex PCR; TCRdb keeps only in-frame clonotypes and omits some of them. The sample has more than 25,000 clones, approximately 84% seen once; the top ten hold approximately 0.99%. Specimen: unsorted PBMCs, collected 2 years after starting antiretroviral therapy. The receptor set was obtained from a man aged 50-60 years with HIV.

The rearrangement links TRBV6-6 to TRBJ2-7, with 8 nucleotides matching TRBD1. CDR1 is MNHNY, CDR2 SVGAGI, per germline (reference sequence). Germline trimming cut 4 bases from V and 5 bases from J; bases unmatched to any gene: 10. The CDR3 has 15 amino acids. The CDR3 DNA follows: TGTGCCAGCAGTTCCGGACAGGGAGAGACTGACGAGCAGTACTTC. Encoded protein: CASSSGQGETDEQYF.

This clone has a single count. The V and J genes are TRBV9 and TRBJ2-1; 9 bases agree with TRBD2. The CDR3 is made up of 15 amino acids. Germline CDR1 and CDR2: SGDLS and YYNGEE. V shed 4 bases and J 8 bases; nucleotides not matched to a gene: 10. The CDR3 DNA follows: TGTGCCAGCAGCATCCAGACTAGCGGTGGGGATGAGCAGTTCTTC. Protein product: CASSIQTSGGDEQFF. Full variable domain (rest looked up from reference TRBV9 and TRBJ2-1): DSGVTQTPKHLITATGQRVTLRCSPRSGDLSVYWYQQSLDQGLQFLIQYYNGEERAKGNILERFSAQQFPDLHSELNLSSLELGDSALYFCASSIQTSGGDEQFFGPGTRLTVL.

The chain carries TRBV7-2 and TRBJ2-7, with D tentatively TRBD2 (6 bases). Germline V gene sequence: CDR1 SGHTA, CDR2 FQGNSA. Trimming took off 5 bases at V and 3 bases at J, with 14 bases between the two ends. This CDR3 has 14 residues. The CDR3: CASSRKTSSYEQYF. In nucleotides, the CDR3 is TGTGCCAGCAGCCGCAAGACTAGTAGCTACGAGCAGTACTTC.

V gene TRBV19 combines with J gene TRBJ1-1; weak D call: TRBD1 (5 bases). The V gene's germline CDR1 is LNHDA and CDR2 SQIVND (reference sequence). The CDR3 runs to 13 residues. The V end was cut by 6 bases, the J end by 0 bases, with 8 bases between. The DNA for the CDR3 is TGTGCCAGTAGACGACAGTTGAACACTGAAGCTTTCTTT. Encoded protein: CASRRQLNTEAFF.